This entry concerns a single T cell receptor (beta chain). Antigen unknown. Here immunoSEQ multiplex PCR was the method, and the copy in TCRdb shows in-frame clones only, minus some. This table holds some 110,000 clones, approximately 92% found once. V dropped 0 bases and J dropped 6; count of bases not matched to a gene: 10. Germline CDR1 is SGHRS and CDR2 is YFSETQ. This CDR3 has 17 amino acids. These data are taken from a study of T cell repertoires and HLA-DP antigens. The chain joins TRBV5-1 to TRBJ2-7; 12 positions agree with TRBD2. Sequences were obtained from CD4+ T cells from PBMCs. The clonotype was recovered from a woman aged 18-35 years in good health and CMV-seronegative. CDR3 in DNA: TGCGCCAGCAGCTTGGGGCTAGCGGGGGGGCGCCGGGGCGAGCAGTACTTC. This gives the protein CASSLGLAGGRRGEQYF.